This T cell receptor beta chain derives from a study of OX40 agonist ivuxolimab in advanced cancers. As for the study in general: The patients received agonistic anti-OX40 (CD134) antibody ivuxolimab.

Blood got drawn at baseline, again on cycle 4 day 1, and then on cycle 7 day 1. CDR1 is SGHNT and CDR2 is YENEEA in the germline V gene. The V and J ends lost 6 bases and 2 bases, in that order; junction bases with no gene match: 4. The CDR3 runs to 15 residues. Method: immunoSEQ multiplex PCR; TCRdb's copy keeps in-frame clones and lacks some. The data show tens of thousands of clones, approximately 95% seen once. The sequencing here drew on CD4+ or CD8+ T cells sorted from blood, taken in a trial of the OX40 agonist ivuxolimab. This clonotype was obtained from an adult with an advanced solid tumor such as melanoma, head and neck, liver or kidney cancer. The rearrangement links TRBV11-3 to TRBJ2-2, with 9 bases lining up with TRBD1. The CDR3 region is CASSRTGDNTGELFF. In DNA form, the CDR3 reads TGTGCCAGCAGTAGGACAGGGGATAACACCGGGGAGCTGTTTTTT.